The clone carrying this T cell receptor beta chain is labeled as medium-sized (0.01 to 0.1%). Each patient went into thyroid surgery without having received any treatment. Through MiXCR, TCRdb re-clonotyped the PCR reads. The sample lists about 20,000 clones, about 11% seen once, with approximately 8% in the top ten. The data stem from a study of metastatic and nonmetastatic thyroid tumors. Turning to the study itself: Repertoires of blood and of tissue (tumor or nodule) from malignant and benign thyroid patients were compared.

The sequencing sample was made of blood. This sequence originates from a female donor with papillary thyroid cancer or a benign thyroid nodule (not recorded which). Some clones in this sample may be carry-over from other donors' samples.

CDR3 in DNA: TGTGCCAGCAGTTTCGGGCAGGGGGTTTCACCCCTCCACTTT. Amino acids: CASSFGQGVSPLHF. The chain has TRBV27 and TRBJ1-6, with TRBD1 matching over 7 bases. CDR1 MNHEY and CDR2 SMNVEV come from the germline V gene (reference sequence). Trimming at V came to 3 bases and at J to 9 bases, leaving 5 bases not matched to a gene. This CDR3 has 14 residues.